Presented here are 2 T cell receptor beta chains from one specimen sequenced in a study of early T cells in non-severe SARS-CoV-2 infection. TCRdb processed the 5' RACE reads anew with MiXCR; each CDR3 protein has one entry. Among roughly 80,000 distinct CDR3 sequences listed, over 9% were seen once. The specimen was whole blood. These receptors all stem from an adult who was a healthcare worker with PCR-confirmed SARS-CoV-2 infection or an uninfected control (not recorded which).

The chain recombines TRBV18 with TRBJ2-3; 8 bases fit TRBD2. The CDR3 spans 19 residues. Germline-derived CDR1 and CDR2 are KGHSH and LQKENI. V trimming: 1 base; J trimming: 0 bases; junction bases outside the gene matches: 12. Here the CDR3 reads CASSPQSAGVATSTDTQYF. The DNA of the CDR3 is TGTGCCAGCTCACCACAGTCAGCGGGAGTCGCAACTAGCACAGATACGCAGTATTTT.

Many counts were recorded for this clonotype. The genes are TRBV12-3 or TRBV12-4 and TRBJ2-3; D call uncertain. V dropped 3 bases and J dropped 4 bases, with 2 bases sitting between them. There are 11 residues in the CDR3. CDR3 in DNA: TGTGCCAGCAGTTTTGCAGATACGCAGTATTTT. Its protein is CASSFADTQYF.